Shown below are 15 T cell receptor beta chains from a single sample sequenced in a study of human T cells and chemical hapten exposure. Noted time point: patch test 1, 2 weeks after DPC sensitization. The treatment is: therapeutic diphenylcyclopropenone sensitization with weekly scalp DPC. TCRdb used MiXCR to reprocess the RACE reads, holding one entry per CDR3 protein. The sample holds 300,000 to 450,000 distinct CDR3 sequences; roughly 4.8% are singletons and the top ten take approximately 2.3%. The sample here was whole blood, taken in connection with sensitization to the hapten diphenylcyclopropenone (DPC). The receptors here all came from a woman between 45 and 60 years old with alopecia areata. Some clones in this sample may be carry-over from other donors' samples.

The CDR3 is CASSFRGGGAGGYTF. The CDR3 DNA reads as TGTGCCAGCAGTTTTAGGGGAGGGGGCGCAGGTGGCTACACCTTC. V is TRBV12-3 or TRBV12-4 and J is TRBJ1-2; 7 nucleotides agree with TRBD1. The V segment lost 3 bases and the J segment 7 bases; nucleotides outside the gene matches: 11. The CDR3 spans 15 residues.

This clonotype was observed a few times. The chain has TRBV10-3 and TRBJ2-7; TRBD2 agrees at 8 bases. Unmatched junction bases numbered 6, after V lost 0 bases and J lost 5 bases. Germline CDR1 is ENHRY and CDR2 is SYGVKD. The CDR3 is made up of 15 amino acids. The CDR3 here is CAISESSAGGDEQYF. CDR3 sequence (DNA): TGTGCCATCAGTGAGTCGTCTGCCGGGGGGGACGAGCAGTACTTC.

This clonotype has ten or more counts. The chain combines TRBV2 with TRBJ2-2; tentatively, D is TRBD2 (6 bases). Germline V gene sequence: CDR1 SNHLY, CDR2 FYNNEI. The CDR3 totals 15 residues. V gave up 5 bases and J gave up 3 bases, with 13 bases separating them. The DNA for the CDR3 is TGTGCCAGCAGTTTACCGGGACTTCACACCGGGGAGCTGTTTTTT. As protein: CASSLPGLHTGELFF.

There are a few counts of this clonotype. This sequence joins TRBV7-9 and TRBJ2-3; D is uncertain. Germline V lookup: CDR1 SEHNR, CDR2 FQNEAQ (reference sequence). V was cut by 5 bases and J by 7 bases, with 10 bases left in between. This CDR3 region has 12 residues. The chain's CDR3 is CASSPLFYTQYF. The CDR3 nucleotides are TGTGCCAGCAGCCCCCTGTTCTATACGCAGTATTTT.

The chain links TRBV6-2 or TRBV6-3 to TRBJ2-7, with 7 nucleotides matching TRBD2. The trim removed 2 bases at V and 4 bases at J, leaving 8 bases unmatched. CDR1 is MNHEY and CDR2 is SVGEGT in the germline V gene. This CDR3 region has 15 residues. The CDR3 is CASSYTAGARYEQYF. DNA of the CDR3: TGTGCCAGCAGTTACACGGCGGGAGCTAGGTACGAGCAGTACTTC.

This clonotype appeared a few times. The J gene is TRBJ2-7, the V gene TRBV10-3; perhaps D is TRBD1 or TRBD2 (5 bases each). This CDR3 has 14 residues. Trimming left V 8 bases short and J 1 base short, with 15 bases between. Germline CDR1 and CDR2: ENHRY and SYGVKD. Here the CDR3 DNA reads TGTGCCATCGGAACCGGGACCCTATCCTACGAGCAGTACTTC. It is translated as CAIGTGTLSYEQYF.

This clonotype was seen a handful of times. The chain carries TRBV28 and TRBJ2-7; D unclear. V was cut by 4 bases and J by 2 bases, with 9 bases left in between. The CDR3 length is 13 residues. The germline CDR1 and CDR2 sequences are MDHEN and SYDVKM. CDR3 nucleotides: TGTGCCAGCAGTTCCCAACTACCCTACGAGCAGTACTTC. It specifies CASSSQLPYEQYF.

This clonotype was detected many times. The chain carries TRBV30 and TRBJ2-3; TRBD2 agrees at 7 bases. Per the germline V gene, CDR1 is GTSNPN and CDR2 is SVGIG (reference sequence). The CDR3 loop spans 14 amino acids. J was trimmed by 0 bases and V by 7 bases; bases with no gene match: 7. As DNA, the CDR3 is TGTGCCTACCAACTAGCGTATAGCACAGATACGCAGTATTTT. Translation gives CAYQLAYSTDTQYF.

Concerning this clonotype: This clone may be a read error of a much larger clone one base away. The V gene is TRBV20-1, the J gene TRBJ2-5; 9 nucleotides agree with TRBD2. The CDR3 has 15 residues. CDR1 is DFQATT and CDR2 is SNEGSKA in the germline V gene (reference sequence). The CDR3 sequence: CSARNQRGAQENQYF. CDR3 in DNA: TGCAGTGCTAGAAACCAGCGGGGGGCACAAGAGAACCAGTACTTC.

This clonotype was detected ten times or more. V usage is TRBV6-5 and J usage is TRBJ1-4; no clear D. The germline V gene encodes CDR1 MNHEY and CDR2 SVGAGI. The V end lost 8 bases, the J end lost 7 bases, and 14 bases lay between the germline ends. There are 13 residues in the CDR3. The CDR3 here is CASGSRRTEKLFF. DNA of the CDR3: TGTGCCAGCGGCTCCAGGCGGACTGAAAAACTGTTTTTT.

As to this clonotype: A much larger clone differs from this one at a single base, so this may be a read error. The chain combines TRBV10-3 with TRBJ2-5, with D unresolved. This CDR3 has 13 amino acids. V was cut by 0 bases and J by 4 bases, with 6 bases left in between. Germline V gene sequence: CDR1 ENHRY, CDR2 SYGVKD. CDR3: CAISESVGETQYF. The CDR3 DNA follows: TGTGCCATCAGTGAGTCAGTTGGAGAGACCCAGTACTTC.

The gene calls are TRBV12-3 or TRBV12-4 and TRBJ1-6; perhaps TRBD1 as D (5 bases). Trimming pared 7 bases from V and 3 bases from J, leaving 16 bases between. The CDR3 length is 16 residues. CDR3 DNA sequence: TGTGCCAGCAAAGAAGGGGAGGCACTCTATAATTCACCCCTCCACTTT. Its translation is CASKEGEALYNSPLHF.

This clonotype was detected only a few times. CDR3: CASSSGTHEQYF. Written as DNA, the CDR3 is TGTGCCAGCAGTTCCGGGACTCACGAGCAGTACTTC. This chain uses TRBV12-3 or TRBV12-4 with TRBJ2-7; weak D call: TRBD2 (6 bases). The CDR3 has 12 residues. The V end lost 4 bases, the J end lost 5 bases, and 9 bases lay between the germline ends.

As regards this clonotype: This may stem from a read error, because a much larger clone lies one nucleotide away. The V and J genes are TRBV28 and TRBJ1-5, with TRBD1 as a possible D gene (5 bases). The J call is uncertain, as TRBJ2-3 better fits the DNA end. This CDR3 contains 15 residues. Germline loops: CDR1 MDHEN, CDR2 SYDVKM. CDR3 amino acids: CASSTPRQISQPQYF. The CDR3, as DNA: TGTGCCAGCAGTACTCCACGACAGATTTCGCAGCCCCAGTATTTT.

This clonotype was recorded many times. The V call is TRBV7-6, the J call TRBJ1-5, with a weak D call TRBD1 (5 bases). The germline V gene encodes CDR1 SGHVS and CDR2 FNYEAQ. The CDR3 consists of 16 residues. V lost 2 bases, J lost 0 bases, and 11 bases lay in between. CDR3 in amino acids: CASSLFGGDSNQPQHF. CDR3 in DNA: TGTGCCAGCAGCTTATTCGGGGGGGATAGCAATCAGCCCCAGCATTTT.